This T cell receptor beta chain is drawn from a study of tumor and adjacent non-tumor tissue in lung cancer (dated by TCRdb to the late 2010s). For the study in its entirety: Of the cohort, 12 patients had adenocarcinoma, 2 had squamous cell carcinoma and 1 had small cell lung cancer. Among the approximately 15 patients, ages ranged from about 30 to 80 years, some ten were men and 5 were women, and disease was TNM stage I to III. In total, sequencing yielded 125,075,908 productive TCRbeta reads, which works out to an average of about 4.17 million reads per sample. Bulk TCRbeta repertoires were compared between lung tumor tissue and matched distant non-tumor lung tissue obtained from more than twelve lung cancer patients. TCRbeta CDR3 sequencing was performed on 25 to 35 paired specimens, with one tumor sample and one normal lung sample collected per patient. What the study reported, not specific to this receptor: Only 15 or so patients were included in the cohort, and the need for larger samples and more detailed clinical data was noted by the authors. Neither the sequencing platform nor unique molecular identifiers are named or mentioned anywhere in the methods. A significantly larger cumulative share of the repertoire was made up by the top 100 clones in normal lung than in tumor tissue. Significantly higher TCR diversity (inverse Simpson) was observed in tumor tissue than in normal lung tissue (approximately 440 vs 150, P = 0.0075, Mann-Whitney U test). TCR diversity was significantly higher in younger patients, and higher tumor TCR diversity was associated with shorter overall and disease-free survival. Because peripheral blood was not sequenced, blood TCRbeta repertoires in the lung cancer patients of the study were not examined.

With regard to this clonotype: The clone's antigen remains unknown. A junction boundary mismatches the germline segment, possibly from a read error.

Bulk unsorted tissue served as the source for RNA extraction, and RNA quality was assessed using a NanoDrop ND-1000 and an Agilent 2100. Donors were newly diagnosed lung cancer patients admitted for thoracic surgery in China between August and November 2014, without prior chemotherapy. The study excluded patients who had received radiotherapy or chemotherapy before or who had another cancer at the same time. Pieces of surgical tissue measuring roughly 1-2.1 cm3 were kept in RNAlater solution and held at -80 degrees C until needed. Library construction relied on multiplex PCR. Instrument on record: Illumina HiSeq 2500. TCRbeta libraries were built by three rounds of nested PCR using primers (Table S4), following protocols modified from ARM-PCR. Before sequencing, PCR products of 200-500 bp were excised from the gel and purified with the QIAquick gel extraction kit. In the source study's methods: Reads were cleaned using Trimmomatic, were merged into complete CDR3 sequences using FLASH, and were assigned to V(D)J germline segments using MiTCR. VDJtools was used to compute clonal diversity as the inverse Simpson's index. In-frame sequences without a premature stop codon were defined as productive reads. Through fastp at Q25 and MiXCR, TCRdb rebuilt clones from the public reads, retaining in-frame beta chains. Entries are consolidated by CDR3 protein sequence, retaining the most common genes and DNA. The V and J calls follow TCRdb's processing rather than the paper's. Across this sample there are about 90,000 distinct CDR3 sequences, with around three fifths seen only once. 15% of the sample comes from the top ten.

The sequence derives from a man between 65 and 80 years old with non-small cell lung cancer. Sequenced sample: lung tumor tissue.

The nucleotide sequence is TGCGCCAACAGGTCCCTCGGGACTAGTGGGAGCACAGATACGCAGTATTTT. Translation gives CANRSLGTSGSTDTQYF. The V and J genes are TRBV11-2 and TRBJ2-3; 8 central nucleotides agree with TRBD2. Inclusive of the bounding cysteine and phenylalanine, the CDR3 is 17 residues long. Left in the record is the CDR3 DNA by itself, 51 bases read in frame from the first base. CDR1 SGHAT and CDR2 FQNNGV are derived from the germline V gene.